These 18 T cell receptor beta chains came from one sample sequenced in a study of CD8 T cells in ankylosing spondylitis. Each CDR3 protein gets one entry after TCRdb re-called the 5' RACE reads with MiXCR. The data hold 150,000 to 200,000 distinct CDR3 sequences, with approximately 18% observed a single time. Sequenced material: blood, either unsorted or a sorted T cell fraction (not recorded which). The origin of the receptors is a male donor aged 5-30 years with ankylosing spondylitis or in good health (not recorded which).

The rearrangement uses TRBV29-1 and TRBJ1-2; 7 bases map to TRBD1. V shed 5 bases and J 0 bases; nucleotides not matched to a gene: 3. The CDR3 contains 13 residues. The V gene's germline CDR1 is SQVTM and CDR2 ANQGSEA. CDR3 sequence reads: CSVRDRSNYGYTF. The CDR3 DNA reads as TGCAGCGTTCGGGACAGATCTAACTATGGCTACACCTTC.

The table lists this clonotype with a few counts. The chain uses TRBV30 and TRBJ2-1; D is perhaps TRBD2 (6 bases). Germline assignment: CDR1 GTSNPN and CDR2 SVGIG (reference sequence). Trimming shortened V by 0 bases and J by 7 bases, and 10 bases separated the two germline ends. This CDR3 comprises 13 residues. The CDR3: CAWSVRSGNEQFF. CDR3 nucleotide sequence: TGTGCCTGGAGTGTACGGAGCGGGAATGAGCAGTTCTTC.

There are many counts of this clonotype. The chain uses TRBV6-2 or TRBV6-3 and TRBJ2-7, with D maybe TRBD2 (5 bases). CDR1 is MNHEY and CDR2 is SVGEGT in the germline V gene. Trimming stripped 5 bases from V and 3 bases from J, with 11 bases between. This CDR3 is built from 13 residues. CDR3: CASSNGNLYEQYV. The CDR3 region has the DNA TGTGCCAGCAGTAACGGGAATCTCTACGAGCAGTACGTC.

In this sample, this clonotype turned up many times. The chain employs TRBV4-1 and TRBJ1-4; no reliable D call. Germline V gene sequence: CDR1 MGHRA, CDR2 YSYEKL. This CDR3 has 13 residues. The V end lost 5 bases, the J end lost 7 bases, and 11 bases lay between the germline ends. The CDR3 DNA follows: TGCGCCAGCAGCTCCGGGAATGGTGAAAAACTGTTTTTT. It codes for CASSSGNGEKLFF.

In this sample, this clonotype turned up many times. The chain uses TRBV28 and TRBJ2-5, with 7 bases aligning to TRBD1. Trimming took 6 bases from V and 2 from J; bases not matched to a gene: 12. Germline V gene lookup returns CDR1 MDHEN and CDR2 SYDVKM. This CDR3 has 16 amino acids. The CDR3 loop is CASSPRPGQRQETQYF. For the CDR3, the DNA is TGTGCCAGCAGCCCCCGTCCGGGACAGAGACAAGAGACCCAGTACTTC.

This clonotype appeared many times. The rearrangement joins TRBV12-3 or TRBV12-4 to TRBJ2-7, with TRBD2 identical over 8 bases. The V gene end was trimmed by 5 bases and the J gene end by 4 bases; junction bases not matched to a gene: 7. The length of the CDR3 is 14 residues. The CDR3 sequence: CASSDSGREYEQYF. CDR3 DNA sequence: TGTGCCAGCAGTGACAGCGGGAGAGAATACGAGCAGTACTTC.

The chain recombines TRBV4-3 with TRBJ2-7; D remains ambiguous. Germline CDR1 reads LGHNA; CDR2 reads YSLEER. The CDR3 consists of 12 residues. V lost 11 bases, J lost 2 bases, and 13 bases lay in between. In DNA form, the CDR3 reads TGCGCCGGCGCGGACGGTACCTACGAGCAGTACTTC. Translating it yields CAGADGTYEQYF.

There are many counts of this clonotype. The J gene is TRBJ2-7, the V gene TRBV12-3 or TRBV12-4; D is uncertain. Trimming removed 1 base from V and 6 bases from J, with 7 bases in between. The CDR3 contains 12 residues. This CDR3 is CASSLVRAEQYF. Written as DNA, the CDR3 is TGTGCCAGCAGTTTAGTTCGTGCCGAGCAGTACTTC.

There are many counts of this clonotype. The chain joins TRBV12-3 or TRBV12-4 to TRBJ2-2; D gene uncertain. Trimming removed 2 bases from V and 1 base from J, with 8 bases in between. The CDR3 loop spans 15 amino acids. The CDR3 spells CASSLRQRNTGELFF. The DNA for the CDR3 is TGTGCCAGCAGTTTACGGCAAAGGAACACCGGGGAGCTGTTTTTT.

The chain is built from TRBV20-1 and TRBJ2-3; D uncertain. Per the germline V gene, CDR1 is DFQATT and CDR2 is SNEGSKA (reference sequence). The CDR3 loop spans 12 amino acids. The CDR3 loop is CSVYASTDTQYF. CDR3 bases: TGCAGCGTTTACGCTAGCACAGATACGCAGTATTTT.

This clonotype was observed at least ten times. This rearrangement joins TRBV6-6 to TRBJ2-1; 10 nucleotides line up with TRBD2. From germline, CDR1 is MNHNY and CDR2 SVGAGI (reference sequence). Unmatched junction bases numbered 5, after V lost 7 bases and J lost 8 bases. The CDR3 is made up of 13 amino acids. In DNA, the CDR3 is TGTGCCAGCAACCCTAGCGGGGGATATGAGCAGTTCTTC. Its protein is CASNPSGGYEQFF.

This clonotype was counted many times. This rearrangement joins TRBV28 to TRBJ2-1, with 8 bases that match TRBD2. Trimming cost V 5 bases and J 8 bases; bases outside gene matches: 14. This CDR3 spans 16 amino acids. Per the germline V gene, CDR1 is MDHEN and CDR2 is SYDVKM. The CDR3, as DNA: TGTGCCAGCAGTAACCCAATCGGGAGGGCTGGAGATGAGCAGTTCTTC. Amino acid sequence: CASSNPIGRAGDEQFF.

In its sample, this clonotype was seen many times. The chain links TRBV20-1 to TRBJ1-6, with 11 positions matching TRBD1. Germline loops: CDR1 DFQATT, CDR2 SNEGSKA (reference sequence). Trimming at V came to 2 bases and at J to 7 bases, leaving 7 bases not matched to a gene. The CDR3 contains 16 residues. In DNA, the CDR3 is TGCAGTGCTAGAACCACCGGGACAGGGGGAAATTCACCCCTCCACTTT. It yields the protein CSARTTGTGGNSPLHF.

In its sample, this clonotype was seen a few times. Since a much larger clone is just one base distant, this may be a read error. The chain has TRBV24-1 and TRBJ1-5; 7 bases line up with TRBD1. From germline, CDR1 is KGHDR and CDR2 SFDVKD. This CDR3 is built from 13 residues. This CDR3 is CASSDAQGRTQHF. Here the CDR3 DNA reads TGTGCCTCCAGTGATGCACAGGGGAGGACCCAGCATTTT.

V gene TRBV29-1 combines with J gene TRBJ2-7, with 14 bases aligning to TRBD2. The V gene end was trimmed by 7 bases and the J gene end by 3 bases; junction bases not matched to a gene: 8. CDR1 is SQVTM, CDR2 ANQGSEA, per germline. The CDR3 extends over 15 amino acids. The CDR3 DNA reads as TGCAGCGCCCGGGGGACTAGCGGGAGTTTCTACGAGCAGTACTTC. It yields the protein CSARGTSGSFYEQYF.

This clonotype was counted at least ten times. The rearrangement links TRBV3-1 to TRBJ1-6; D remains unclear. Trimming stripped 1 base from V and 8 bases from J, with 6 bases between. The CDR3 has 13 residues. Germline CDR1 is LGHDT and CDR2 is YNNKEL (reference sequence). Here the CDR3 reads CASSQGRDSPLHF. The CDR3 coding sequence is TGTGCCAGCAGCCAAGGACGCGATTCACCCCTCCACTTT.

This clonotype was detected only a few times. This sequence joins TRBV4-2 and TRBJ2-7, with 10 bases aligning to TRBD2. The V gene end was trimmed by 0 bases and the J gene end by 0 bases; junction bases not matched to a gene: 8. This CDR3 is 18 amino acids long. Germline assignment: CDR1 LGHNA and CDR2 YNFKEQ. CDR3 bases: TGTGCCAGCAGCCAAGACCCACCGGGACTAGCGAGCTCCTACGAGCAGTACTTC. Its translation is CASSQDPPGLASSYEQYF.

The V call is TRBV29-1, the J call TRBJ2-1; 11 bases agree with TRBD2. The CDR3 extends over 16 amino acids. From germline, CDR1 is SQVTM and CDR2 ANQGSEA. The J segment lost 6 bases and the V segment lost 2 bases, leaving 9 bases of the junction unmatched. CDR3 in DNA: TGCAGCGTTGAACCTAGCGGGAGGACGAGCCCCAATGAGCAGTTCTTC. Protein product: CSVEPSGRTSPNEQFF.